This TCR beta chain was recovered during a study of blood T cell repertoires in COVID-19. In the original analysis: Amplification with reference gene primers provided the estimates of nucleated cell counts. Here immunoSEQ multiplex PCR was the method, and the copy in TCRdb shows in-frame clones only, minus some. The V and J calls and clone size were taken over from that table, and D and trimming were inferred from the DNA. Of 300,000 to 450,000 clones in the sample, 70% to 90% were seen once. The sequenced sample consisted of PBMCs or T cells enriched from blood (not recorded which). The receptor's source is a woman aged 18-35 years who had recovered from COVID-19.

This CDR3 reads CASSVGGDVNTGELFF. The CDR3 region has the DNA TGTGCCAGCAGCGTAGGCGGAGACGTGAACACCGGGGAGCTGTTTTTT. The J gene is TRBJ2-2, the V gene TRBV9; D is ambiguous. In germline, CDR1 is SGDLS, CDR2 YYNGEE. CDR3 size: 16 residues. V dropped 0 bases and J dropped 1 base, with 10 bases sitting between them.